The 25 T cell receptor beta chains presented below share a single source sample, sequenced in a study of cytomegalovirus exposure and HLA in healthy donors (TCRdb year 2017). The library was prepared using the immunoSEQ multiplex PCR assay. TCRdb retrieved this table from immuneACCESS and kept in-frame rearrangements only. Not all clones are present; in checked studies, unresolved V genes account for under half, and no reason is known for the remainder. This sample is represented by around 63,000 clones; 90% to 96% of them were singletons. The ten largest make up 1% to 1.5% of the sample. Sequencing used PBMCs. These receptors all come from a woman between 18 and 30 years old in good health and CMV-seronegative.

This clone was counted only a few times. The genes are TRBV10-2 and TRBJ2-4, with 7 bases lining up with TRBD1. This CDR3 spans 16 amino acids. Germline CDR1 WSHSY, CDR2 SAAADI. The V gene end was trimmed by 2 bases and the J gene end by 9 bases; junction bases not matched to a gene: 13. For the CDR3, the DNA is TGCGCCAGCAGTGAGGCCCAGGGCAGGGGGATTGGCATTCAGTACTTC. Translation gives CASSEAQGRGIGIQYF.

This sequence joins TRBV18 and TRBJ2-3; TRBD1 aligns across 9 bases. CDR3 length: 15 amino acids. J lost 4 bases, V lost 4 bases, and 6 bases had no gene match. Germline values: CDR1 KGHSH, CDR2 LQKENI. CDR3 residues: CASSRTGGTPDTQYF. DNA of the CDR3: TGTGCCAGCTCACGTACAGGGGGCACCCCAGATACGCAGTATTTT.

The rearrangement joins TRBV27 to TRBJ2-7; 9 positions match TRBD1. The ends lost 5 bases at V and 3 bases at J; junction bases unmatched: 5. The CDR3 covers 14 residues. Germline CDR1 reads MNHEY; CDR2 reads SMNVEV (reference sequence). The CDR3 bases are TGTGCCAGCAGTCCCGACAGGGGGAACTACGAGCAGTACTTC. Protein sequence: CASSPDRGNYEQYF.

The V call is TRBV5-4, the J call TRBJ1-1; TRBD1 matches at 8 bases. Trimming removed 0 bases from V and 5 bases from J; junction bases left unmatched: 9. This CDR3 is built from 16 residues. Per germline, CDR1 SGHNT and CDR2 YYREEE (reference sequence). The chain's CDR3 is CASSLGAGGSGTEAFF. DNA of the CDR3: TGTGCCAGCAGCTTGGGGGCAGGGGGCTCAGGAACTGAAGCTTTCTTT.

This chain connects TRBV6-5 to TRBJ2-2; 7 bases fit TRBD1. The germline CDR1 and CDR2 sequences are MNHEY and SVGAGI. After removal of 6 bases from V and 2 bases from J, the junction contained 6 bases not matched to a gene. The CDR3 has 15 amino acids. The CDR3 is CASRQDRPNTGELFF. In DNA form, the CDR3 reads TGTGCCAGCAGACAGGACAGGCCAAACACCGGGGAGCTGTTTTTT.

The chain uses TRBV29-1 and TRBJ2-3; 11 bases are a match to TRBD2. V dropped 1 base and J dropped 2; count of bases not matched to a gene: 5. This CDR3 region has 16 residues. The germline V gene has CDR1 SQVTM and CDR2 ANQGSEA. The CDR3 coding sequence is TGCAGCGTTGAAGGACTGACTAGCGGGATCACAGATACGCAGTATTTT. It encodes CSVEGLTSGITDTQYF.

The chain has TRBV11-3 and TRBJ2-3; possible D gene TRBD2, 5 bases. V lost 1 base, J lost 1 base, and 18 bases lay in between. The CDR3 is 18 residues long. Germline CDR1 SGHNT, CDR2 YENEEA. The CDR3 DNA sequence: TGTGCCAGCAGCTTAGGGTTAGGAGGCTCCTTGGGCACAGATACGCAGTATTTT. This sequence encodes CASSLGLGGSLGTDTQYF.

CDR3 in amino acids: CASSLGTAHNQPQHF. In nucleotides, the CDR3 is TGCGCCAGCAGCCTCGGGACAGCCCACAATCAGCCCCAGCATTTT. V gene TRBV5-1 combines with J gene TRBJ1-5, with 7 bases identical to TRBD1. J lost 3 bases, V lost 4 bases, and 7 bases had no gene match. The CDR3 has 15 residues. Germline lookup yields CDR1 SGHRS and CDR2 YFSETQ.

The rearrangement links TRBV10-3 to TRBJ2-1; D might be TRBD2 (6 bases). Germline CDR1 is ENHRY and CDR2 is SYGVKD. This CDR3 region has 13 residues. Trimming stripped 8 bases from V and 15 bases from J, with 23 bases between. CDR3 sequence: CAIQEPDGGLAFF. CDR3 sequence (DNA): TGTGCCATCCAAGAACCAGACGGGGGTCTGGCGTTCTTC.

V usage is TRBV6-6 and J usage is TRBJ2-5, with D possibly matching TRBD1 (5 bases). The CDR3 consists of 16 residues. Trimming took 4 bases from V and 2 from J, leaving 17 bases between them. The V gene's germline CDR1 is MNHNY and CDR2 SVGAGI (reference sequence). The CDR3 here is CASSSPRAGRQETQYF. The CDR3 DNA reads TGTGCCAGCAGTTCTCCCCGGGCAGGGCGACAAGAGACCCAGTACTTC.

The gene calls are TRBV6-1 and TRBJ1-5; 8 positions agree with TRBD1. V gave up 7 bases and J gave up 5 bases; unmatched junction bases: 10. Germline V CDR1 and CDR2: MNHNS, SASEGT. The length of the CDR3 is 15 residues. The CDR3 is CASTPSDRDYQPQHF. CDR3 in DNA: TGTGCCAGCACCCCTTCGGACAGGGACTATCAGCCCCAGCATTTT.

This clone occurred once. This chain connects TRBV9 to TRBJ1-4; 7 bases align to TRBD1. Germline assignment: CDR1 SGDLS and CDR2 YYNGEE. The CDR3 extends over 16 amino acids. Trimming at V came to 4 bases and at J to 10 bases, leaving 16 bases not matched to a gene. CDR3 region: CASSRSVGTGVRKLFF. The CDR3 DNA follows: TGTGCCAGCAGCAGATCAGTCGGCACAGGGGTGAGAAAACTGTTTTTT. Full variable domain (rest looked up from reference TRBV9 and TRBJ1-4): DSGVTQTPKHLITATGQRVTLRCSPRSGDLSVYWYQQSLDQGLQFLIQYYNGEERAKGNILERFSAQQFPDLHSELNLSSLELGDSALYFCASSRSVGTGVRKLFFGSGTQLSVL.

V usage is TRBV18 and J usage is TRBJ1-1; possibly TRBD1 for D (5 bases). V lost 3 bases and J 3 bases, leaving 11 bases between the germline ends. Germline V CDR1 and CDR2: KGHSH, LQKENI. The CDR3 has 14 residues. In nucleotides, the CDR3 is TGTGCCAGCTCACCTCCGGGGGTAGACACTGAAGCTTTCTTT. Residues: CASSPPGVDTEAFF.

The chain joins TRBV28 to TRBJ2-3; 10 nucleotides align to TRBD2. Losses at the gene ends were 6 bases for V and 10 bases for J; bases not matched to a gene: 19. Germline CDR1 is MDHEN and CDR2 is SYDVKM. The CDR3 runs to 17 residues. CDR3 in DNA: TGTGCCAGCAGCCCCCTTGGGGCTAGCGGGAGTGGATTTTCGCAGTATTTT. Its translation is CASSPLGASGSGFSQYF.

The chain combines TRBV28 with TRBJ2-7; D may be TRBD1 (6 bases). CDR1 and CDR2 from the germline V gene are MDHEN and SYDVKM. The CDR3 extends over 13 amino acids. V was cut by 7 bases and J by 3 bases, with 13 bases left in between. CDR3 sequence reads: CASTPGTLYEQYF. CDR3 nucleotide sequence: TGTGCCAGCACCCCCGGGACACTCTACGAGCAGTACTTC.

This clone was seen just once. The rearrangement uses TRBV19 and TRBJ2-7, with a possible D match to TRBD2 (6 bases). Germline CDR1 is LNHDA and CDR2 is SQIVND (reference sequence). The CDR3 has 12 amino acids. The V end lost 5 bases, the J end lost 8 bases, and 13 bases lay between the germline ends. The DNA for the CDR3 is TGTGCCAGTAGTCCCCGGGGGAGCCAGCAGTACTTC. It translates to CASSPRGSQQYF.

This chain joins TRBV29-1 and TRBJ1-1; D is undetermined. The CDR3 consists of 15 residues. The germline V gene has CDR1 SQVTM and CDR2 ANQGSEA. V was cut by 4 bases and J by 7 bases, with 22 bases left in between. The CDR3 nucleotides are TGCAGCGTTGGGGGAGTTTCGAAATTGGAAGGTGAAGCTTTCTTT. Its protein is CSVGGVSKLEGEAFF.

This chain links TRBV5-1 with TRBJ2-7; TRBD2 matches 8 bases. The CDR3 spans 14 residues. In germline, CDR1 is SGHRS, CDR2 YFSETQ. With 3 bases clipped from V and 5 bases from J, the junction kept 7 bases outside the gene matches. The CDR3 DNA reads as TGCGCCAGCAGCTCCTCGGGACTAGAGAACGAGCAGTACTTC. Amino acid sequence: CASSSSGLENEQYF.

This clone was observed a single time. The rearrangement uses TRBV7-8 and TRBJ2-7; 8 bases agree with TRBD1. There are 14 residues in the CDR3. Looked up from germline, CDR1 is SGHVS and CDR2 is FQNEAQ. The V gene end was trimmed by 4 bases and the J gene end by 0 bases; junction bases not matched to a gene: 2. Here the CDR3 reads CASSSGQASYEQYF. As DNA, the CDR3 is TGTGCCAGCAGCTCGGGACAGGCCTCCTACGAGCAGTACTTC.

A word on this clone: The sample contains more than one DNA sequence encoding this CDR3. This chain connects TRBV18 to TRBJ2-1; D not certain. The CDR3 has 13 residues. CDR1 is KGHSH, CDR2 LQKENI, per germline. V gave up 6 bases and J gave up 0 bases, with 6 bases separating them. The CDR3 coding sequence is TGTGCCAGCTCCCCGAGCTCCTACAATGAGCAGTTCTTC. It codes for CASSPSSYNEQFF.

This clone was picked up one time. The V and J genes are TRBV4-1 and TRBJ2-7; 9 nucleotides match TRBD2. Unmatched junction bases numbered 4, after V lost 0 bases and J lost 4 bases. In germline, CDR1 is MGHRA, CDR2 YSYEKL. This CDR3 region has 15 residues. Here the CDR3 DNA reads TGCGCCAGCAGCCAAGATTGGCGGGGGGGATACGAGCAGTACTTC. Protein product: CASSQDWRGGYEQYF.

The chain recombines TRBV29-1 with TRBJ2-5, with D perhaps TRBD1 (6 bases). The V gene lost 3 bases and the J gene lost 3 bases, with 14 bases spanning the gap. This CDR3 spans 14 amino acids. Germline V gives CDR1 SQVTM, CDR2 ANQGSEA. The DNA of the CDR3 is TGCAGCGTTGACGACCGGACAGCAGAAGAGACCCAGTACTTC. Protein sequence: CSVDDRTAEETQYF. The full variable domain, with the rest looked up from reference TRBV29-1 and TRBJ2-5, is SAVISQKPSRDICQRGTSLTIQCQVDSQVTMMFWYRQQPGQSLTLIATANQGSEATYESGFVIDKFPISRPNLTFSTLTVSNMSPEDSSIYLCSVDDRTAEETQYFGPGTRLLVL.

The genes are TRBV18 and TRBJ2-3; TRBD2 agrees at 12 bases. This CDR3 has 16 residues. V trimming: 0 bases; J trimming: 5 bases; junction bases outside the gene matches: 3. From germline, CDR1 is KGHSH and CDR2 LQKENI. The CDR3, as DNA: TGTGCCAGCTCACCACCCCTAGCGGGAGGGGGAGATACGCAGTATTTT. It yields the protein CASSPPLAGGGDTQYF. Full variable domain (missing parts from reference TRBV18 and TRBJ2-3): NAGVMQNPRHLVRRRGQEARLRCSPMKGHSHVYWYRQLPEEGLKFMVYLQKENIIDESGMPKERFSAEFPKEGPSILRIQQVVRGDSAAYFCASSPPLAGGGDTQYFGPGTRLTVL.

For this clone: Because the CDR3's place on the DNA is in doubt, the DNA is left out and the CDR3 is given as listed by TCRdb. The chain couples TRBV5-1 to TRBJ2-3; no check of the table's D call, TRBD2, against the DNA was made. Per the germline V gene, CDR1 is SGHRS and CDR2 is YFSETQ. The length of the CDR3 is 16 amino acids, counting both ends. The CDR3 loop is CASSLSPWASGITAYF.

Here the CDR3 reads CASSISGGRIAFF. The CDR3 coding sequence is TGTGCCAGCAGTATTTCGGGGGGTCGGATTGCTTTCTTT. The chain employs TRBV6-5 and TRBJ1-1; D possibly corresponds to TRBD1 (5 bases). Trimming left V 5 bases short and J 11 bases short, with 18 bases between. CDR1 is MNHEY and CDR2 is SVGAGI in the germline V gene. The CDR3 is made up of 13 amino acids.